The 28 T cell receptor beta chains presented below share a single source sample, sequenced in a study of PD-L1 blockade in urothelial cancer. Indicated time point: pretreatment peripheral blood. Assay: immunoSEQ multiplex PCR; the TCRdb copy retains only in-frame clones and omits some. The table shows roughly 16,000 clones, with 70% to 90% occurring only once. Sequenced here: PBMCs, sampled around atezolizumab (anti-PD-L1) treatment. All receptors derive from a man between 65 and 85 years old with urothelial cancer.

The chain has TRBV7-9 and TRBJ2-1; 11 nucleotides match TRBD2. The CDR3 totals 16 residues. The germline CDR1 and CDR2 sequences are SEHNR and FQNEAQ (reference sequence). Germline trimming cut 1 base from V and 2 bases from J; bases unmatched to any gene: 1. CDR3 in DNA: TGTGCCAGCAGCTTAGTTAGCGGGGGGGCCTACAATGAGCAGTTCTTC. Protein sequence: CASSLVSGGAYNEQFF.

The chain combines TRBV27 with TRBJ2-3; tentatively, D is TRBD2 (5 bases). The CDR3 is made up of 11 amino acids. V lost 8 bases and J lost 3, with 6 bases in between. Germline CDR1 is MNHEY and CDR2 is SMNVEV (reference sequence). This CDR3 reads CASRGTDTQYF. The CDR3 bases are TGTGCCAGCCGGGGTACAGATACGCAGTATTTT.

The CDR3 here is CAWSTTGGRETQYF. The CDR3 region has the DNA TGTGCCTGGAGTACTACAGGGGGCCGGGAGACCCAGTACTTC. The rearrangement uses TRBV30 and TRBJ2-5; the match to TRBD1 covers 9 bases. The CDR3 consists of 14 residues. The V gene end was trimmed by 2 bases and the J gene end by 5 bases; junction bases not matched to a gene: 6. Looked up from germline, CDR1 is GTSNPN and CDR2 is SVGIG (reference sequence).

The chain is built from TRBV5-3 and TRBJ2-3, with D perhaps TRBD1 (5 bases). TRBV5-3 is assigned to the ORF class and has an uncertain function. Trimming stripped 2 bases from V and 1 base from J, with 8 bases between. The CDR3 sequence is 14 residues long. Here the CDR3 DNA reads TGTGCCAGAAGCTTTTTACAGGGCACAGATACGCAGTATTTT. As protein: CARSFLQGTDTQYF.

The rearrangement joins TRBV28 to TRBJ2-5; 9 nucleotides agree with TRBD2. The V gene's germline CDR1 is MDHEN and CDR2 SYDVKM. CDR3 size: 19 residues. V shed 6 bases, J shed 1 base, and the junction held 18 bases outside the gene matches. CDR3 protein: CASSPLDRISGGSQETQYF. The CDR3 region has the DNA TGTGCCAGCAGCCCCCTGGACAGGATTAGCGGGGGTAGCCAAGAGACCCAGTACTTC.

The chain is built from TRBV30 and TRBJ1-5, with a weak D call TRBD1 (5 bases). The CDR3 runs 14 residues. Trimming left V 0 bases short and J 7 bases short, with 13 bases between. From germline, CDR1 is GTSNPN and CDR2 SVGIG (reference sequence). CDR3 bases: TGTGCCTGGAGTGTAGCGGGGGGATGGCAGCCCCAGCATTTT. Amino acid sequence: CAWSVAGGWQPQHF.

The chain employs TRBV28 and TRBJ1-1, with a possible D match to TRBD1 (5 bases). This CDR3 is 14 amino acids long. Germline V gene sequence: CDR1 MDHEN, CDR2 SYDVKM. The V end lost 5 bases, the J end lost 5 bases, and 15 bases lay between the germline ends. CDR3 loop: CASSEARVETEAFF. The CDR3 DNA sequence: TGTGCCAGCAGTGAGGCCAGGGTGGAAACTGAAGCTTTCTTT. Filled out from reference TRBV28 and TRBJ1-1, the complete variable domain reads DVKVTQSSRYLVKRTGEKVFLECVQDMDHENMFWYRQDPGLGLRLIYFSYDVKMKEKGDIPEGYSVSREKKERFSLILESASTNQTSMYLCASSEARVETEAFFGQGTRLTVV.

The rearrangement links TRBV28 to TRBJ1-2, with a possible D match to TRBD1 (6 bases). The CDR3 is made up of 13 amino acids. Germline V lookup: CDR1 MDHEN, CDR2 SYDVKM. The V end lost 6 bases, the J end lost 8 bases, and 16 bases lay between the germline ends. The CDR3 region is CASRPLGGGGYTF. The CDR3 bases are TGTGCCAGCAGACCCCTGGGAGGGGGAGGCTACACCTTC.

CDR3 sequence: CASRETVNYGYTF. The DNA of the CDR3 is TGTGCCAGCAGAGAGACAGTTAACTATGGCTACACCTTC. This chain links TRBV6-5 with TRBJ1-2; tentative D call: TRBD1 (5 bases). V lost 6 bases, J lost 1 base, and 9 bases lay in between. Germline V gene lookup returns CDR1 MNHEY and CDR2 SVGAGI. This CDR3 contains 13 residues.

A few counts support this clone. CDR3 protein: CASSQENRVRGSGANVLTF. CDR3 in DNA: TGCGCCAGCAGCCAAGAAAACAGGGTTAGAGGTTCTGGGGCCAACGTCCTGACTTTC. The genes are TRBV4-1 and TRBJ2-6; D perhaps matches TRBD1 (6 bases). V dropped 0 bases and J dropped 1 base, with 16 bases sitting between them. The CDR3 covers 19 residues. The germline V gene has CDR1 MGHRA and CDR2 YSYEKL.

The chain recombines TRBV5-1 with TRBJ1-2, with a weak D call TRBD1 (6 bases). Germline V gene lookup returns CDR1 SGHRS and CDR2 YFSETQ. V gave up 2 bases and J gave up 6 bases, with 23 bases separating them. The CDR3 totals 17 residues. CDR3 loop: CASSFNVDRSDVDGYTF. The CDR3 DNA is TGCGCCAGCAGCTTCAATGTCGACAGGAGTGACGTTGATGGCTACACCTTC.

The chain carries TRBV28 and TRBJ2-7; possible D gene TRBD1, 8 bases. V lost 4 bases and J lost 3, with 16 bases in between. Germline V CDR1 and CDR2: MDHEN, SYDVKM. There are 15 residues in the CDR3. For the CDR3, the DNA is TGTGCCAGCAGTTCTACAGGGGGGGGGTACTACGAGCAGTACTTC. Its protein is CASSSTGGGYYEQYF. Supplemented by reference TRBV28 and TRBJ2-7, the full variable domain reads DVKVTQSSRYLVKRTGEKVFLECVQDMDHENMFWYRQDPGLGLRLIYFSYDVKMKEKGDIPEGYSVSREKKERFSLILESASTNQTSMYLCASSSTGGGYYEQYFGPGTRLTVT.

This clone was observed a single time. V is TRBV29-1 and J is TRBJ1-2, with a possible D match to TRBD1 (5 bases). Germline lookup yields CDR1 SQVTM and CDR2 ANQGSEA. V gave up 3 bases and J gave up 4 bases, with 9 bases separating them. This CDR3 contains 12 residues. CDR3 loop: CSVDRVPYGYTF. The CDR3 DNA follows: TGCAGCGTTGACAGGGTCCCCTATGGCTACACCTTC.

This sequence joins TRBV27 and TRBJ1-1, with D uncertain. The ends were cut back, 6 bases at V and 1 base at J, with 9 bases in the middle. There are 13 residues in the CDR3. Germline CDR1 and CDR2: MNHEY and SMNVEV (reference sequence). The CDR3 nucleotides are TGTGCCAGCAGCCTCGGGGAGAACACTGAAGCTTTCTTT. This sequence encodes CASSLGENTEAFF.

The chain uses TRBV4-1 and TRBJ2-3, with D possibly being TRBD1 (5 bases). The CDR3 covers 16 residues. Germline CDR1 reads MGHRA; CDR2 reads YSYEKL. Trimming stripped 4 bases from V and 2 bases from J, with 16 bases between. The CDR3 sequence is CASSPQGGLDTDTQYF. The CDR3 nucleotides read TGCGCCAGCAGCCCCCAGGGTGGGCTCGACACAGATACGCAGTATTTT.

This sequence joins TRBV18 and TRBJ2-3; TRBD2 agrees at 10 bases. V gave up 2 bases and J gave up 4 bases; unmatched junction bases: 3. Germline V gene data show CDR1 as KGHSH and CDR2 as LQKENI. The CDR3 extends over 15 amino acids. CDR3 bases: TGTGCCAGCTCACCAAGCGGGGGGGGCGCAGATACGCAGTATTTT. Translated, it gives CASSPSGGGADTQYF.

The rearrangement uses TRBV30 and TRBJ2-1; D call uncertain. The CDR3 length is 13 residues. Germline V gene data show CDR1 as GTSNPN and CDR2 as SVGIG (reference sequence). V was cut by 4 bases and J by 3 bases, with 10 bases left in between. CDR3 nucleotide sequence: TGTGCCTGGACGGTAGTTGGCTACAATGAGCAGTTCTTC. Residues: CAWTVVGYNEQFF.

The chain uses TRBV7-9 and TRBJ1-5; 8 bases match TRBD1. The CDR3 spans 18 residues. V dropped 0 bases and J dropped 0; count of bases not matched to a gene: 7. Germline V lookup: CDR1 SEHNR, CDR2 FQNEAQ (reference sequence). CDR3 DNA sequence: TGTGCCAGCAGCTTAGCCGGGACAGGAGATATTAGCAATCAGCCCCAGCATTTT. Residues: CASSLAGTGDISNQPQHF.

The V gene is TRBV5-6, the J gene TRBJ1-5; weak D call: TRBD1 (6 bases). The germline V and J ends were trimmed by 4 bases and 1 base, with 12 bases remaining between them. This CDR3 is built from 15 residues. Germline assignment: CDR1 SGHDT and CDR2 YYEEEE. The CDR3 protein is CASSMQGQSNQPQHF. The DNA for the CDR3 is TGTGCCAGCAGCATGCAGGGGCAGAGCAATCAGCCCCAGCATTTT. Supplemented by reference TRBV5-6 and TRBJ1-5, the full variable domain reads DAGVTQSPTHLIKTRGQQVTLRCSPKSGHDTVSWYQQALGQGPQFIFQYYEEEERQRGNFPDRFSGHQFPNYSSELNVNALLLGDSALYLCASSMQGQSNQPQHFGDGTRLSIL.

This chain links TRBV6-1 with TRBJ2-1; 7 bases align to TRBD2. This CDR3 is 15 amino acids long. Germline lookup yields CDR1 MNHNS and CDR2 SASEGT. The trim removed 6 bases at V and 8 bases at J, leaving 13 bases unmatched. This CDR3 reads CASRRGRGEGYEQFF. As DNA, the CDR3 is TGTGCCAGCAGGAGGGGCCGGGGGGAAGGTTATGAGCAGTTCTTC.

This clone was seen a few times. The chain has TRBV5-4 and TRBJ1-2, with 10 bases fitting TRBD1. This CDR3 region has 17 residues. V dropped 1 base and J dropped 0; count of bases not matched to a gene: 6. CDR1 and CDR2 (germline): SGHNT, YYREEE (reference sequence). DNA of the CDR3: TGTGCCAGCAGCTTGAGGACAGGGGGAAATACTAACTATGGCTACACCTTC. Amino acids: CASSLRTGGNTNYGYTF.

V is TRBV4-2 and J is TRBJ2-2; 7 positions agree with TRBD2. CDR3 length equals 16 residues. From germline, CDR1 is LGHNA and CDR2 YNFKEQ. The junction had 7 bases not matched to a gene; V was cut back by 6 bases and J by 0 bases. CDR3 sequence (DNA): TGTGCCAGCAGTTTCGGGGGGACTGCGAACACCGGGGAGCTGTTTTTT. Protein sequence: CASSFGGTANTGELFF.

The chain couples TRBV27 to TRBJ2-3; 12 bases align to TRBD2. The CDR3 consists of 15 residues. Germline-derived CDR1 and CDR2 are MNHEY and SMNVEV (reference sequence). V gave up 3 bases and J gave up 5 bases; unmatched junction bases: 3. In DNA form, the CDR3 reads TGTGCCAGCAGTTTTACTAGCGGGGGGAAAGATACGCAGTATTTT. Protein: CASSFTSGGKDTQYF.

To note about this clone: A read error may be the cause here, since a much bigger clone is one base away. This chain connects TRBV19 to TRBJ2-1; D may be TRBD1 (6 bases). Trimming removed 10 bases at V and 7 bases at J, with 14 bases between. This CDR3 spans 12 amino acids. Germline CDR1 and CDR2: LNHDA and SQIVND (reference sequence). CDR3 bases: TGTGCCACTAGACAGGAAGGGAATGAGCAGTTCTTC. Its protein product is CATRQEGNEQFF.

This rearrangement joins TRBV4-1 to TRBJ2-7; a possible D gene is TRBD1 (5 bases). Germline V gene data show CDR1 as MGHRA and CDR2 as YSYEKL. This CDR3 contains 15 residues. Trimming pared 0 bases from V and 3 bases from J, leaving 12 bases between. Here the CDR3 reads CASSQEGPLDYEQYF. DNA for the CDR3: TGCGCCAGCAGCCAAGAGGGGCCACTCGACTACGAGCAGTACTTC.

V is TRBV5-1 and J is TRBJ1-4; the D is unclear. V was cut by 3 bases and J by 8 bases, with 14 bases left in between. This CDR3 comprises 14 residues. Germline CDR1 SGHRS, CDR2 YFSETQ. For the CDR3, the DNA is TGCGCCAGCAGCTCAGGCACCGGTCGGGAAAAACTGTTTTTT. Protein product: CASSSGTGREKLFF.

V and J are TRBV4-1 and TRBJ2-5; D is uncertain. This CDR3 is 14 amino acids long. Germline V gives CDR1 MGHRA, CDR2 YSYEKL. Trimming cost V 0 bases and J 9 bases, with 14 bases left between them. The CDR3 sequence is CASSQESEVGSQYF. The CDR3 DNA sequence: TGCGCCAGCAGCCAAGAAAGCGAGGTTGGGTCCCAGTACTTC.

J is TRBJ2-7 and V is TRBV2, with a tentative D call TRBD1 (6 bases). The V gene lost 3 bases and the J gene lost 1 base, with 10 bases spanning the gap. CDR3 length: 14 residues. Germline V CDR1 and CDR2: SNHLY, FYNNEI. The CDR3 DNA is TGTGCCAGCAGTGATCGTCAGGGGTCCTACGAGCAGTACTTC. Translation: CASSDRQGSYEQYF.